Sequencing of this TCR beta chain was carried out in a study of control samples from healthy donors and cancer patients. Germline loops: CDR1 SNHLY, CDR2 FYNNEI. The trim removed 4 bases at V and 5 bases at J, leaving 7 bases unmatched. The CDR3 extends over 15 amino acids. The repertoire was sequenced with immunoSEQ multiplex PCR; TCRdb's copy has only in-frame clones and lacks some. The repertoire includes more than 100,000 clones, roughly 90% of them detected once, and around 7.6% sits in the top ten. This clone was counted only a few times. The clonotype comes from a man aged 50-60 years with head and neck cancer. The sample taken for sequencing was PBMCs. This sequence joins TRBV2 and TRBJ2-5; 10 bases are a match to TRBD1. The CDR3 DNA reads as TGTGCCAGCAGTGCAGGACAGGGGGGGTATGAGACCCAGTACTTC. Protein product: CASSAGQGGYETQYF.